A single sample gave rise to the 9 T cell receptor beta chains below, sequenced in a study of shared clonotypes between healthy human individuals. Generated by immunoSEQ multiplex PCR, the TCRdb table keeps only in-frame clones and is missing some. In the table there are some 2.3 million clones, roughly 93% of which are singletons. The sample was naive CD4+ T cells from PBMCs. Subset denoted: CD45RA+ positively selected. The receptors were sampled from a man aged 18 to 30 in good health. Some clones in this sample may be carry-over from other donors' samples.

The CDR3 protein is CASRGSGRSYEQYF. The CDR3 DNA is TGTGCCAGCAGGGGTAGCGGGAGGTCCTACGAGCAGTACTTC. The gene calls are TRBV19 and TRBJ2-7; 10 nucleotides line up with TRBD2. CDR1 is LNHDA and CDR2 is SQIVND in the germline V gene (reference sequence). The trim removed 9 bases at V and 1 base at J, leaving 6 bases unmatched. The CDR3 has 14 residues.

The CDR3 bases are TGCGCCAGCAGCCCTGTTCCCGTAGCGGGAGGCGAGCAGTACTTC. This encodes CASSPVPVAGGEQYF. This sequence joins TRBV4-1 and TRBJ2-7; 10 nucleotides match TRBD2. The CDR3 length is 15 residues. Germline CDR1 and CDR2: MGHRA and YSYEKL. V lost 4 bases, J lost 6 bases, and 9 bases stayed unmatched.

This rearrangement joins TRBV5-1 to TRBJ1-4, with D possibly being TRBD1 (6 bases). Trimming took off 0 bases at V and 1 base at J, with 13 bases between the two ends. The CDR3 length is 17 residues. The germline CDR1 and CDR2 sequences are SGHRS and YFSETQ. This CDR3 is CASSLGGGAGTNEKLFF. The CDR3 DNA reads TGCGCCAGCAGCTTGGGAGGGGGGGCTGGAACTAATGAAAAACTGTTTTTT.

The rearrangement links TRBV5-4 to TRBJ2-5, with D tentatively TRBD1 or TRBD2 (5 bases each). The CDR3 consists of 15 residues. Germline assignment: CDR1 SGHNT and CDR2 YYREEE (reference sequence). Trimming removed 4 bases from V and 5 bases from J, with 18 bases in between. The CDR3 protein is CASSPREGRMETQYF. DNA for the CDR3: TGTGCCAGCAGCCCGAGAGAGGGGCGGATGGAGACCCAGTACTTC.

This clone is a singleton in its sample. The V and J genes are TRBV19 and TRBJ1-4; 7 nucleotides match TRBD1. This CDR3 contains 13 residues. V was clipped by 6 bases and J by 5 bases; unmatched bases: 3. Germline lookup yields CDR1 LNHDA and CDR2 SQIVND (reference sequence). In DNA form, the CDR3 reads TGTGCCAGTAGGATGACAGGGAATGAAAAACTGTTTTTT. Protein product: CASRMTGNEKLFF.

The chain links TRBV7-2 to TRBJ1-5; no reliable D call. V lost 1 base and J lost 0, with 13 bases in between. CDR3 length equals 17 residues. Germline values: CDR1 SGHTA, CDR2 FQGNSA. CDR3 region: CASSLGRRADSNQPQHF. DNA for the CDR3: TGTGCCAGCAGCTTAGGTCGTAGGGCTGATAGCAATCAGCCCCAGCATTTT.

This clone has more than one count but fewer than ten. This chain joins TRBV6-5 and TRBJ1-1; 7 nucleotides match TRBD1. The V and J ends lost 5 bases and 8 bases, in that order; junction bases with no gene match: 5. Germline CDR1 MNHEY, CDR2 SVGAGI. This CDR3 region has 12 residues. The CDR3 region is CASSPDRREAFF. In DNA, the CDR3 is TGTGCCAGCAGTCCGGACAGGAGAGAAGCTTTCTTT.

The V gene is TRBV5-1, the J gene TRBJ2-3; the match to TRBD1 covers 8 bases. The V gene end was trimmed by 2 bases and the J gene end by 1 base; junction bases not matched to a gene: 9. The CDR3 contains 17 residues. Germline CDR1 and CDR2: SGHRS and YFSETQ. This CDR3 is CASSFRLDRDGTDTQYF. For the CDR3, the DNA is TGCGCCAGCAGCTTTCGTCTGGACAGGGACGGCACAGATACGCAGTATTTT.

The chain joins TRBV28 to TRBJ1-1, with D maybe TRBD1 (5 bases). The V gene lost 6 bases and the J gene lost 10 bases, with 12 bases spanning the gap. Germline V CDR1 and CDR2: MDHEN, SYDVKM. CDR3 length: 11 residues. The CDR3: CASSKGLGAFF. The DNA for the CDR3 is TGTGCCAGCAGCAAGGGGCTCGGAGCTTTCTTT.